The 22 T cell receptor beta chains in this list originate from one sample, sequenced in a study of Graves' ophthalmopathy and Graves' hyperthyroidism. As the template, RNA transcripts were used to amplify TCR beta CDR3 regions. An opening RT-PCR round employed HTBI primers and preceded a second-round multiplex PCR. MiXCR, run by TCRdb on the multiplex PCR reads, gives a single entry per CDR3 protein. This table has about 370,000 distinct CDR3 sequences, around 16% appearing once. The sample was peripheral blood. The receptors were gathered from a woman between 18 and 29 years old with Graves' ophthalmopathy.

V usage is TRBV12-3 or TRBV12-4 and J usage is TRBJ2-4; TRBD1 matches at 9 bases. The CDR3 totals 14 residues. J lost 4 bases, V lost 6 bases, and 4 bases had no gene match. CDR3 in amino acids: CASSRTGVKNIQYF. Here the CDR3 DNA reads TGTGCCAGCAGCCGGACAGGGGTAAAAAACATTCAGTACTTC.

This chain uses TRBV6-2 or TRBV6-3 with TRBJ2-7; D not certain. The CDR3 consists of 13 residues. Looked up from germline, CDR1 is MNHEY and CDR2 is SVGEGT. V was shortened by 1 base and J by 6 bases, with 10 bases between the two germline ends. For the CDR3, the DNA is TGTGCCAGCAGTTACTTACCCTCCGGCGAGCAGTACTTC. Protein product: CASSYLPSGEQYF.

This clonotype was seen ten or more times. V is TRBV12-3 or TRBV12-4 and J is TRBJ1-5, with D possibly TRBD1 on 6 matching bases. This CDR3 contains 15 residues. The ends were cut back, 0 bases at V and 2 bases at J, with 8 bases in the middle. DNA of the CDR3: TGTGCCAGCAGTTTAGCGAGGACAGGCAATCAGCCCCAGCATTTT. As protein: CASSLARTGNQPQHF.

This clonotype was recorded at least ten times. V usage is TRBV6-2 or TRBV6-3 and J usage is TRBJ1-1; TRBD1 might be the D (5 bases). This CDR3 spans 17 amino acids. The V end lost 2 bases, the J end lost 5 bases, and 21 bases lay between the germline ends. CDR1 and CDR2 (germline): MNHEY, SVGEGT. DNA for the CDR3: TGTGCCAGCAGTTACCCATACCGAGGCAGGGAGAGAACTGAAGCTTTCTTT. Its protein product is CASSYPYRGRERTEAFF.

This clonotype appeared many times. This chain uses TRBV10-3 with TRBJ1-1; no definite D call. Germline CDR1 is ENHRY and CDR2 is SYGVKD. This CDR3 is built from 15 residues. Trimming left V 1 base short and J 1 base short, with 10 bases between. CDR3 residues: CAISELQTANTEAFF. In DNA form, the CDR3 reads TGTGCCATCAGTGAGTTACAAACGGCGAACACTGAAGCTTTCTTT.

This clonotype was seen ten or more times. This sequence joins TRBV11-2 and TRBJ2-7; tentative D call: TRBD1 (6 bases). V gave up 5 bases and J gave up 2 bases, with 16 bases separating them. The CDR3 loop spans 15 amino acids. The germline CDR1 and CDR2 sequences are SGHAT and FQNNGV. CDR3 residues: CASSIIRDTTYEQYF. As DNA, the CDR3 is TGTGCCAGCAGCATTATCCGGGACACCACCTACGAGCAGTACTTC.

This clonotype occurred many times. The chain has TRBV10-3 and TRBJ2-7, with D maybe TRBD2 (7 bases). The ends were cut back, 0 bases at V and 5 bases at J, with 17 bases in the middle. The germline V gene encodes CDR1 ENHRY and CDR2 SYGVKD. The CDR3 covers 16 residues. Here the CDR3 DNA reads TGTGCCATCAGTGAGTCGTTCAGGGGCGCGGGGGACGAGCAGTACTTC. Translation gives CAISESFRGAGDEQYF.

This clonotype showed up many times. The rearrangement links TRBV18 to TRBJ2-7; 10 bases align to TRBD2. CDR1 KGHSH and CDR2 LQKENI come from the germline V gene. Trimming cost V 6 bases and J 3 bases; bases outside gene matches: 14. CDR3 length: 17 residues. CDR3 loop: CASSPLAGAWGIYEQYF. CDR3 in DNA: TGTGCCAGCTCGCCTCTAGCGGGAGCTTGGGGAATCTACGAGCAGTACTTC.

This clonotype was recorded at least ten times. V is TRBV4-3 and J is TRBJ2-2, with D possibly being TRBD2 (6 bases). The CDR3 covers 14 residues. The germline CDR1 and CDR2 sequences are LGHNA and YSLEER. V lost 4 bases and J lost 1, with 7 bases in between. For the CDR3, the DNA is TGCGCCAGCAGCCGGAGGGGGAACACCGGGGAGCTGTTTTTT. This encodes CASSRRGNTGELFF.

The rearrangement uses TRBV30 and TRBJ2-7; either TRBD1 or TRBD2 may fit D (5 bases each). In germline, CDR1 is GTSNPN, CDR2 SVGIG (reference sequence). The germline V and J ends were trimmed by 6 bases and 2 bases, with 20 bases remaining between them. CDR3 size: 15 residues. The CDR3 loop reads CACPVARGNPYEQYF. CDR3 nucleotides: TGTGCCTGCCCCGTCGCGAGGGGCAACCCCTACGAGCAGTACTTC.

This clonotype occurred a few times. The chain joins TRBV6-2 or TRBV6-3 to TRBJ1-6, with D perhaps matching TRBD1 (5 bases). Germline V gene data show CDR1 as MNHEY and CDR2 as SVGEGT. The CDR3 is made up of 17 amino acids. V was pared by 0 bases and J by 12 bases, with 21 bases between. CDR3 sequence reads: CASSYSTRDGPGEPLHF. The DNA of the CDR3 is TGTGCCAGCAGTTACTCGACGCGGGACGGGCCGGGGGAACCCCTCCACTTT.

The sample holds a few counts of this clonotype. J is TRBJ2-7 and V is TRBV7-2, with D perhaps matching TRBD2 (5 bases). V was trimmed by 5 bases and J by 0 bases, leaving 14 bases between them. The CDR3 contains 15 residues. Germline V gives CDR1 SGHTA, CDR2 FQGNSA. The CDR3, as DNA: TGTGCCAGCAGCCCCCTCCCGGGAAACTCCTACGAGCAGTACTTC. It specifies CASSPLPGNSYEQYF.

V and J are TRBV7-2 and TRBJ2-5; the match to TRBD2 covers 7 bases. V lost 2 bases, J lost 5 bases, and 8 bases stayed unmatched. The CDR3 has 15 residues. CDR1 and CDR2 from the germline V gene are SGHTA and FQGNSA. The CDR3 DNA is TGTGCCAGCAGCTTACTAGGCGGGAGCCGGGAGACCCAGTACTTC. This sequence encodes CASSLLGGSRETQYF.

This clonotype has ten or more counts. This chain links TRBV7-8 with TRBJ1-5; possible D gene TRBD1, 5 bases. Germline loops: CDR1 SGHVS, CDR2 FQNEAQ. Trimming took off 3 bases at V and 2 bases at J, with 14 bases between the two ends. The CDR3 runs to 16 residues. The CDR3 here is CASSFARVGRNQPQHF. In nucleotides, the CDR3 is TGTGCCAGCAGCTTTGCCAGGGTTGGGCGCAATCAGCCCCAGCATTTT.

This clonotype has at least ten counts. The chain has TRBV7-2 and TRBJ1-1; weak D call: TRBD1 (5 bases). The CDR3 runs 14 residues. The V gene lost 4 bases and the J gene lost 3 bases, with 12 bases spanning the gap. CDR1 and CDR2 from the germline V gene are SGHTA and FQGNSA. The CDR3 here is CASSSRALYTEAFF. In DNA form, the CDR3 reads TGTGCCAGCAGCTCCAGGGCCCTCTACACTGAAGCTTTCTTT. The full variable domain, its missing parts supplied by reference TRBV7-2 and TRBJ1-1, is GAGVSQSPSNKVTEKGKDVELRCDPISGHTALYWYRQSLGQGLEFLIYFQGNSAPDKSGLPSDRFSAERTGGSVSTLTIQRTQQEDSAVYLCASSSRALYTEAFFGQGTRLTVV.

This clonotype showed up many times. The chain links TRBV20-1 to TRBJ2-7, with 10 bases fitting TRBD2. Germline loops: CDR1 DFQATT, CDR2 SNEGSKA (reference sequence). The junction had 3 bases not matched to a gene; V was cut back by 6 bases and J by 4 bases. CDR3 length equals 12 residues. This chain's CDR3 is CSAPGLAYEQYF. Here the CDR3 DNA reads TGCAGTGCCCCGGGACTAGCGTACGAGCAGTACTTC.

The chain uses TRBV28 and TRBJ2-4; 9 bases align to TRBD1. The CDR3 is 15 amino acids. Germline V gives CDR1 MDHEN, CDR2 SYDVKM. J lost 7 bases, V lost 6 bases, and 10 bases had no gene match. The CDR3 protein is CASRPPGQGGNIQYF. The CDR3 nucleotides read TGTGCCAGCAGACCGCCGGGACAGGGAGGTAACATTCAGTACTTC.

This clonotype was observed at least ten times. This rearrangement joins TRBV6-2 or TRBV6-3 to TRBJ2-4; 11 nucleotides align to TRBD1. Germline CDR1 and CDR2: MNHEY and SVGEGT. The CDR3 runs 17 residues. V was clipped by 2 bases and J by 1 base; unmatched bases: 4. DNA of the CDR3: TGTGCCAGCAGTTACGCCCGGGACAGGGGGGCCAAAAACATTCAGTACTTC. Translation: CASSYARDRGAKNIQYF.

In the case of this clonotype: Relative to the germline gene, one junction end is altered; a read error may explain this. The chain couples TRBV11-1 to TRBJ1-1; TRBD1 matches at 8 bases. There are 17 residues in the CDR3. Germline V CDR1 and CDR2: SGHAT, FQDESV (reference sequence). CDR3 sequence: CVSGLGPGGRLDTEAFF. Written as DNA, the CDR3 is TGTGTCAGCGGCCTCGGGCCAGGGGGCCGTTTGGACACTGAAGCTTTCTTT.

This clonotype was counted many times. The chain links TRBV6-5 to TRBJ1-2; 8 bases are a match to TRBD1. This CDR3 has 14 amino acids. V shed 6 bases and J 7 bases; nucleotides not matched to a gene: 10. Per germline, CDR1 MNHEY and CDR2 SVGAGI. The CDR3 spells CASRGRTGMSGYTF. DNA of the CDR3: TGTGCCAGCAGGGGAAGGACAGGGATGAGTGGCTACACCTTC.

The rearrangement links TRBV27 to TRBJ2-4; D might be TRBD1 or TRBD2, each matching 6 bases. CDR3 length: 15 residues. Germline CDR1 MNHEY, CDR2 SMNVEV (reference sequence). V was pared by 1 base and J by 6 bases, with 13 bases between. This CDR3 reads CASSLYGGQSNIQYF. The CDR3 DNA sequence: TGTGCCAGCAGTTTATATGGGGGGCAGTCAAACATTCAGTACTTC.

This clonotype was found many times. CDR3 in DNA: TGTGCCAGCAGTTATCAGGGATTCGACTCCTACGAGCAGTACTTC. Protein: CASSYQGFDSYEQYF. The rearrangement uses TRBV27 and TRBJ2-7; possible D gene TRBD1, 5 bases. The CDR3 runs to 15 residues. Trimming took off 4 bases at V and 0 bases at J, with 13 bases between the two ends. The germline gives CDR1 MNHEY, CDR2 SMNVEV (reference sequence).